Following are 22 T cell receptor beta chains from one sample sequenced in a study of memory CD4+ T cells and cytomegalovirus serostatus. The sort gate was single viable CD3+CD4+CD8-CD45RO+ cells for memory CD4+ T cells. Using immunoSEQ multiplex PCR, the repertoire was profiled, and TCRdb retains in-frame clones only, with some absent. The data show tens of thousands of clones, around 77% seen once. Source material: memory CD4+ T cells from blood. The receptors stem from an adult in good health and CMV-seronegative.

The rearrangement joins TRBV6-5 to TRBJ1-2; D unclear. The germline V and J ends were trimmed by 0 bases and 4 bases, with 12 bases remaining between them. Germline lookup yields CDR1 MNHEY and CDR2 SVGAGI. This CDR3 comprises 15 residues. CDR3 nucleotides: TGTGCCAGCAGTTACTCGATCAGCGTTCTCTATGGCTACACCTTC. Translating it yields CASSYSISVLYGYTF.

The CDR3 region is CSQSAGSGGETQYF. Here the CDR3 DNA reads TGCAGCCAATCAGCGGGGTCCGGGGGGGAGACCCAGTACTTC. This chain links TRBV29-1 with TRBJ2-5; 7 positions match TRBD2. Germline CDR1 reads SQVTM; CDR2 reads ANQGSEA. Unmatched junction bases numbered 14, after V lost 8 bases and J lost 5 bases. This CDR3 is built from 14 residues.

This chain uses TRBV27 with TRBJ2-1; 10 bases fit TRBD2. The CDR3 extends over 16 amino acids. The J segment lost 4 bases and the V segment lost 3 bases, leaving 6 bases of the junction unmatched. The germline gives CDR1 MNHEY, CDR2 SMNVEV (reference sequence). CDR3 region: CASSFRTSGFYNEQFF. CDR3 DNA sequence: TGTGCCAGCAGTTTTAGGACTAGCGGCTTTTACAATGAGCAGTTCTTC.

This clone was counted between two and nine times. The rearrangement uses TRBV6-8 and TRBJ2-5; TRBD2 aligns across 9 bases. Per germline, CDR1 MNHGY and CDR2 SAAAGT. V lost 6 bases, J lost 2 bases, and 13 bases stayed unmatched. There are 17 residues in the CDR3. The CDR3 DNA reads as TGTGCCAGCAGCCCTACAGTAGCGGGAGTAGGGCAAGAGACCCAGTACTTC. Translating it yields CASSPTVAGVGQETQYF.

The genes are TRBV5-8 and TRBJ2-7; D unclear. CDR3 length equals 12 residues. Germline V lookup: CDR1 SGHTS, CDR2 YDEGEE. V dropped 4 bases and J dropped 0 bases, with 5 bases sitting between them. The chain's CDR3 is CASSLSSYEQYF. The CDR3 region has the DNA TGTGCCAGCAGCCTGAGCTCCTACGAGCAGTACTTC.

The V and J genes are TRBV4-3 and TRBJ1-2; no definite D call. Trimming shortened V by 0 bases and J by 1 base, and 15 bases separated the two germline ends. CDR1 is LGHNA, CDR2 YSLEER, per germline. The CDR3 loop spans 17 amino acids. In DNA form, the CDR3 reads TGCGCCAGCAGCCAAGATCTTATGGCCTCACTTAACTATGGCTACACCTTC. Translated: CASSQDLMASLNYGYTF.

The chain recombines TRBV30 with TRBJ1-3, with 8 positions matching TRBD1. The CDR3 consists of 14 residues. V shed 5 bases and J 6 bases; nucleotides not matched to a gene: 9. Germline V gene data show CDR1 as GTSNPN and CDR2 as SVGIG (reference sequence). CDR3 DNA: TGTGCCTGGCATACCGGGACAGGAGCAAACACCATATATTTT. This codes for CAWHTGTGANTIYF.

Comment on this clone: Other nucleotide sequences from this sample produce the same CDR3. The chain combines TRBV19 with TRBJ1-1, with D possibly TRBD1 on 6 matching bases. The germline V and J ends were trimmed by 5 bases and 8 bases, with 18 bases remaining between them. Per the germline V gene, CDR1 is LNHDA and CDR2 is SQIVND (reference sequence). This CDR3 is built from 14 residues. In DNA, the CDR3 is TGTGCCAGTAGTCCGCTAAGGCGGACAGACGAAGCTTTCTTT. It specifies CASSPLRRTDEAFF.

This clone was seen a few times. The V and J genes are TRBV6-5 and TRBJ1-5; D is perhaps TRBD1 (5 bases). V shed 6 bases and J shed 6 bases, with 12 bases lying between them. CDR1 MNHEY and CDR2 SVGAGI come from the germline V gene. CDR3 length: 13 amino acids. The CDR3 nucleotides read TGTGCCAGCAGAGGAAATCAGGGTCAGCCCCAGCATTTT. Protein: CASRGNQGQPQHF.

The genes are TRBV28 and TRBJ1-3, with 8 positions matching TRBD1. This CDR3 spans 16 amino acids. Germline V gives CDR1 MDHEN, CDR2 SYDVKM. After removal of 4 bases from V and 1 base from J, the junction contained 6 bases not matched to a gene. CDR3 amino acids: CASSSTGESSGNTIYF. As DNA, the CDR3 is TGTGCCAGCAGTTCGACAGGGGAGAGTTCTGGAAACACCATATATTTT.

This clone was seen a few times. The chain combines TRBV30 with TRBJ1-3, with D unresolved. Germline CDR1 reads GTSNPN; CDR2 reads SVGIG (reference sequence). The CDR3 spans 13 residues. V lost 2 bases and J 1 base, leaving 6 bases between the germline ends. The CDR3 sequence: CAWSLGSGNTIYF. In DNA form, the CDR3 reads TGTGCCTGGAGTTTGGGATCTGGAAACACCATATATTTT. The full variable domain, its missing parts supplied by reference TRBV30 and TRBJ1-3, is SQTIHQWPATLVQPVGSPLSLECTVEGTSNPNLYWYRQAAGRGLQLLFYSVGIGQISSEVPQNLSASRPQDRQFILSSKKLLLSDSGFYLCAWSLGSGNTIYFGEGSWLTVV.

V is TRBV30 and J is TRBJ2-2; D remains unclear. The V end was cut by 4 bases, the J end by 2 bases, with 8 bases between. This CDR3 region has 13 residues. Looked up from germline, CDR1 is GTSNPN and CDR2 is SVGIG (reference sequence). The CDR3 region is CAWTLPNTGELFF. CDR3 sequence (DNA): TGTGCCTGGACCCTCCCTAACACCGGGGAGCTGTTTTTT.

This rearrangement joins TRBV30 to TRBJ2-3; 7 bases are shared with TRBD2. Unmatched junction bases numbered 3, after V lost 5 bases and J lost 1 base. Germline CDR1 GTSNPN, CDR2 SVGIG (reference sequence). The CDR3 contains 13 residues. CDR3 in amino acids: CAWRREGTDTQYF. The CDR3, as DNA: TGTGCCTGGCGCCGGGAGGGCACAGATACGCAGTATTTT.

The J gene is TRBJ1-3, the V gene TRBV7-2; D not certain. The CDR3 is made up of 15 amino acids. Germline CDR1 is SGHTA and CDR2 is FQGNSA. V was pared by 5 bases and J by 0 bases, with 11 bases between. The CDR3 sequence is CASSPRPISGNTIYF. CDR3 sequence (DNA): TGTGCCAGCAGCCCTCGACCGATCTCTGGAAACACCATATATTTT.

This chain connects TRBV9 to TRBJ2-1; 11 nucleotides align to TRBD2. In germline, CDR1 is SGDLS, CDR2 YYNGEE. V lost 0 bases and J lost 10; bases outside the gene matches: 6. The CDR3 has 15 residues. The DNA of the CDR3 is TGTGCCAGCAGCGTAGATACTAGCGGGAGTATAGAGCAGTTCTTC. Residues: CASSVDTSGSIEQFF.

Here the CDR3 DNA reads TGTGCCAGCAGGAGGGCGGGACAGGGGGCTGGCGAGCAGTACTTC. Protein sequence: CASRRAGQGAGEQYF. The chain carries TRBV6-1 and TRBJ2-7; 12 bases map to TRBD1. CDR1 is MNHNS and CDR2 is SASEGT in the germline V gene. The CDR3 extends over 15 amino acids. Trimming removed 6 bases from V and 6 bases from J; junction bases left unmatched: 9.

The V and J genes are TRBV7-2 and TRBJ1-1; D is perhaps TRBD1 (5 bases). The germline V gene has CDR1 SGHTA and CDR2 FQGNSA. CDR3 length: 13 residues. V shed 6 bases and J shed 5 bases, with 13 bases lying between them. The CDR3 here is CASRRSGRTEAFF. CDR3 coding DNA: TGTGCCAGCAGACGTTCAGGGAGAACTGAAGCTTTCTTT.

J is TRBJ1-4 and V is TRBV7-9, with 7 bases fitting TRBD1. The V gene's germline CDR1 is SEHNR and CDR2 FQNEAQ (reference sequence). The CDR3 runs 13 residues. The V segment lost 1 base and the J segment 16 bases; nucleotides outside the gene matches: 9. The CDR3 sequence is CASSLGGTASRFF. The CDR3 nucleotides are TGTGCCAGCAGCTTAGGAGGGACAGCCTCCCGGTTTTTT.

This clone was seen more than once but under ten times. This chain connects TRBV6-5 to TRBJ1-3; a weak D match, TRBD1 (6 bases). The CDR3 sequence is 16 residues long. Deletions cut 0 bases from V and 2 bases from J, with 11 bases between. CDR1 is MNHEY and CDR2 is SVGAGI in the germline V gene. In DNA, the CDR3 is TGTGCCAGCAGTTACTCCACGGAGGGGGCTGGAAACACCATATATTTT. This encodes CASSYSTEGAGNTIYF.

The V and J genes are TRBV29-1 and TRBJ1-2; TRBD1 matches 11 bases. The germline V gene has CDR1 SQVTM and CDR2 ANQGSEA. The CDR3 spans 15 residues. V lost 7 bases and J lost 5; bases outside the gene matches: 12. CDR3 loop: CSAENRDRGGYGYTF. CDR3 coding DNA: TGCAGCGCTGAGAACCGGGACAGGGGGGGGTATGGCTACACCTTC.

The count of this clone is one. V usage is TRBV6-1 and J usage is TRBJ1-1; TRBD1 might be the D (5 bases). CDR3 length equals 15 residues. Germline CDR1 MNHNS, CDR2 SASEGT. V was cut by 3 bases and J by 1 base, with 12 bases left in between. The CDR3 here is CASSDGHKGNTEAFF. In nucleotides, the CDR3 is TGTGCCAGCAGTGATGGACATAAGGGGAACACTGAAGCTTTCTTT.

The chain joins TRBV29-1 to TRBJ1-2; 9 positions agree with TRBD1. The CDR3 consists of 14 residues. Germline lookup yields CDR1 SQVTM and CDR2 ANQGSEA. The ends lost 3 bases at V and 7 bases at J; junction bases unmatched: 9. CDR3 DNA sequence: TGCAGCGTTGATAAGGGGGGACAGGGAAGTGGCTACACCTTC. As protein: CSVDKGGQGSGYTF.